This paragraph reports one T cell receptor beta chain. Its specificity is unknown. This sample stems from a study of vaccination and CD4 T cells after COVID-19. Treatment given: roughly 10-day PBMC culture with coronavirus spike peptide pools or control peptides (ViraFEST assay). Sequence data for DNA of cultured CD4+ T cells were generated by the Oncomine TCR Beta short-read assay. TCRdb ran MiXCR on the PCR reads and lists one entry per CDR3 protein. The table records fewer than 15,000 distinct CDR3 sequences, around three fifths of them present only once. V was shortened by 7 bases and J by 11 bases, with 17 bases between the two germline ends. The germline V gene has CDR1 ENHRY and CDR2 SYGVKD. The CDR3 contains 12 residues.

The sequenced material came from CD4+ T cells from blood, cultured in vitro. This sequence was found in a human donor who had recovered from COVID-19. This chain uses TRBV10-3 with TRBJ1-2; D perhaps matches TRBD1 (5 bases). This chain's CDR3 is CAINPAGGSYTF. CDR3 nucleotide sequence: TGTGCCATCAACCCAGCGGGGGGGAGTTACACCTTC.